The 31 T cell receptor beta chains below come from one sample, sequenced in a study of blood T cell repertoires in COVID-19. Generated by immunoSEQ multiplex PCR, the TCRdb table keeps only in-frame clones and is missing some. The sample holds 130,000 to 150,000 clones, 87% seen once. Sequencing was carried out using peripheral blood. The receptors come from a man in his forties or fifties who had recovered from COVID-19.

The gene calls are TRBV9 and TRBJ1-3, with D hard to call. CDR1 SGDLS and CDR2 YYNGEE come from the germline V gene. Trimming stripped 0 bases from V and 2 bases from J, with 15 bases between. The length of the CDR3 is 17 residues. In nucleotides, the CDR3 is TGTGCCAGCAGCGTAGCTGGGCAGGCGATAGCTGGAAACACCATATATTTT. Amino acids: CASSVAGQAIAGNTIYF.

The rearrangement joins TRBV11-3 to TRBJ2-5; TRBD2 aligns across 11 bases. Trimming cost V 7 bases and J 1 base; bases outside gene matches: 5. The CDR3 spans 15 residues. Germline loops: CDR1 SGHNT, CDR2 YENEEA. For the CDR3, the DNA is TGTGCCAGCACTCCGGGACTAGCGGCCCAAGAGACCCAGTACTTC. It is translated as CASTPGLAAQETQYF. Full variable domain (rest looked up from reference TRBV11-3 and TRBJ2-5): EAGVVQSPRYKIIEKKQPVAFWCNPISGHNTLYWYLQNLGQGPELLIRYENEEAVDDSQLPKDRFSAERLKGVDSTLKIQPAELGDSAVYLCASTPGLAAQETQYFGPGTRLLVL.

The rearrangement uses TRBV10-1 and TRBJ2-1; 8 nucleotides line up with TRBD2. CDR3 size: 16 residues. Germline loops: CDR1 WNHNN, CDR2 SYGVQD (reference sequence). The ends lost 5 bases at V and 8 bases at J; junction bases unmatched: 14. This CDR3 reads CASSNPTSGWVDEQFF. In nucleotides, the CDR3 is TGCGCCAGCAGTAATCCAACTAGCGGCTGGGTCGATGAGCAGTTCTTC.

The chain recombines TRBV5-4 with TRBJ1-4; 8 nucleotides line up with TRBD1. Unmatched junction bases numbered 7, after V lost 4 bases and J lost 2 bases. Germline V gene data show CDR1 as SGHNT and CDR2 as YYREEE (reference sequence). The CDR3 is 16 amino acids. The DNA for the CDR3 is TGTGCCAGCAGCCCTAATCCAGGGGGCACTAATGAAAAACTGTTTTTT. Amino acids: CASSPNPGGTNEKLFF.

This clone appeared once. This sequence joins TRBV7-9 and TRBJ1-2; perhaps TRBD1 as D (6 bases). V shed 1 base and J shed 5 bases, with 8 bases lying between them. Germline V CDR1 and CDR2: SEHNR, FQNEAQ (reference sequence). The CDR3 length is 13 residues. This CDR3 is CASSLEQGYGYTF. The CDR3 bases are TGTGCCAGCAGCTTAGAACAGGGATATGGCTACACCTTC.

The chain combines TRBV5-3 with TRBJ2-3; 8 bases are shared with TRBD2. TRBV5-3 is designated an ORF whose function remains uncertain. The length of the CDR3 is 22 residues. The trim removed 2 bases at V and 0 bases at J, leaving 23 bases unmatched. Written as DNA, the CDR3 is TGTGCCAGAAGCTTATCCCCGAGGTGCGGGGGGCAGGTACTAAAAAGCACAGATACGCAGTATTTT. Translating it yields CARSLSPRCGGQVLKSTDTQYF.

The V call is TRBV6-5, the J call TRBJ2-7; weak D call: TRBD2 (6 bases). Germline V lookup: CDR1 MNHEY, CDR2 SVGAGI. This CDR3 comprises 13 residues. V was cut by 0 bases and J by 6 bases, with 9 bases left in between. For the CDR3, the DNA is TGTGCCAGCAGTTACTCCCGGGACTCCGAGCAGTACTTC. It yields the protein CASSYSRDSEQYF.

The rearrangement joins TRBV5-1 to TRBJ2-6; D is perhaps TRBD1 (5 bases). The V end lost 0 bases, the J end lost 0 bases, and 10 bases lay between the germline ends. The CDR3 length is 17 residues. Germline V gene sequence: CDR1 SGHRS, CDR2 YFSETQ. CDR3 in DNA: TGCGCCAGCAGCTTGGGGTACAGGAGCTCTGGGGCCAACGTCCTGACTTTC. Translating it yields CASSLGYRSSGANVLTF.

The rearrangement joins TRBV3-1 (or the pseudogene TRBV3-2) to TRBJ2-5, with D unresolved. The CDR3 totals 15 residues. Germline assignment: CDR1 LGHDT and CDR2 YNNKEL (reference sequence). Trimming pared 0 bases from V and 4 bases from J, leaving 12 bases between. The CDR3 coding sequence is TGTGCCAGCAGCCAAGATTGGGCTACAAGAGAGACCCAGTACTTC. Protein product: CASSQDWATRETQYF.

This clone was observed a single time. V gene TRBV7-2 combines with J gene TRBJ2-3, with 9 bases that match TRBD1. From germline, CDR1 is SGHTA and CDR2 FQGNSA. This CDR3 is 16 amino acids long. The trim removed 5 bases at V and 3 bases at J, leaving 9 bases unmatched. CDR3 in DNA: TGTGCCAGCAGCCCTAGGGCCGGACAGGGGACAGATACGCAGTATTTT. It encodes CASSPRAGQGTDTQYF.

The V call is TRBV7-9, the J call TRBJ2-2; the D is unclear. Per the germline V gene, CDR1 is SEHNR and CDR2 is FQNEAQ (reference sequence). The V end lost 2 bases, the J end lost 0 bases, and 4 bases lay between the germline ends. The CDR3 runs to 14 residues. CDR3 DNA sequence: TGTGCCAGCAGCTTACTAGCGAACACCGGGGAGCTGTTTTTT. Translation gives CASSLLANTGELFF.

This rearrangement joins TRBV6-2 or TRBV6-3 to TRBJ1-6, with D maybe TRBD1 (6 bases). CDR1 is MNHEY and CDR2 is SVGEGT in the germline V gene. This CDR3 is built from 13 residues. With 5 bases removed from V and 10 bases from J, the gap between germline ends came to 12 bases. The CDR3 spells CASSPDRYSPLHF. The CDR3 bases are TGTGCCAGCAGTCCAGACAGGTACTCACCCCTCCACTTT.

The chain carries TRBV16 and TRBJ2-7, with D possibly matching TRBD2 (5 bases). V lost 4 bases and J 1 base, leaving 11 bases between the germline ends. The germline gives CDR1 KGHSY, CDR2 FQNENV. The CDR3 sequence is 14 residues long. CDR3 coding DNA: TGTGCCAGCAGCCTTTCCCGGGGATCCTACGAGCAGTACTTC. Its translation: CASSLSRGSYEQYF. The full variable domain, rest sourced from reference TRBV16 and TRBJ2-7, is GEEVAQTPKHLVRGEGQKAKLYCAPIKGHSYVFWYQQVLKNEFKFLISFQNENVFDETGMPKERFSAKCLPNSPCSLEIQATKLEDSAVYFCASSLSRGSYEQYFGPGTRLTVT.

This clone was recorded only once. In DNA form, the CDR3 reads TGTGCCAGTAGTGCCGAAAATAGGGGGCCTTTCGAAAAACTGTTTTTT. Amino acid sequence: CASSAENRGPFEKLFF. The V and J genes are TRBV19 and TRBJ1-4; 7 bases are a match to TRBD1. The junction had 14 bases not matched to a gene; V was cut back by 5 bases and J by 8 bases. Germline loops: CDR1 LNHDA, CDR2 SQIVND (reference sequence). CDR3 length: 16 residues.

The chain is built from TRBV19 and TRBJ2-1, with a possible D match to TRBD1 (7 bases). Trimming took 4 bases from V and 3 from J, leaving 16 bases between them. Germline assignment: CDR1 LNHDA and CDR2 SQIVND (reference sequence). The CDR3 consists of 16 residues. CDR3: CASSRPRQGLYNEQFF. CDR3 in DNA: TGTGCCAGTAGTAGGCCTCGACAGGGACTCTACAATGAGCAGTTCTTC.

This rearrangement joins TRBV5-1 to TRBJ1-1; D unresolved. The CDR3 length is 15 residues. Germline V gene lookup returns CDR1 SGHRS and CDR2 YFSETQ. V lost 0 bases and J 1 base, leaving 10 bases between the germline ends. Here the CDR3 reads CASSLDVLRNTEAFF. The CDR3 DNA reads TGCGCCAGCAGCTTGGATGTCCTAAGGAACACTGAAGCTTTCTTT.

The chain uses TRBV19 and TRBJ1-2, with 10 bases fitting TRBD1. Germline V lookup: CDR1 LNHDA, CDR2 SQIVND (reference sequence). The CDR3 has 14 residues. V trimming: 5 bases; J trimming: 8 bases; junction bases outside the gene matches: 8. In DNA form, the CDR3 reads TGTGCCAGTAGTTCCTACCGGGACAGGGGCGGCTACACCTTC. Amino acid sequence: CASSSYRDRGGYTF.

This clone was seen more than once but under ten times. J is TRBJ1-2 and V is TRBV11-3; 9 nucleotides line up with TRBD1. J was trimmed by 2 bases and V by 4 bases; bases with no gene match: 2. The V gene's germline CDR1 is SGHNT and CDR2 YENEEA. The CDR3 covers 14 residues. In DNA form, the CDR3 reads TGTGCCAGCAGCTCACAGGGGGCGAACTATGGCTACACCTTC. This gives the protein CASSSQGANYGYTF.

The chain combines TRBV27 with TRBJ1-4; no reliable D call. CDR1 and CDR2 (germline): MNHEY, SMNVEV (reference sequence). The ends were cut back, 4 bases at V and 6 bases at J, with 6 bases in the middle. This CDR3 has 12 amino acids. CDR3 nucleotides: TGTGCCAGCAGTTCCCTCGATGAAAAACTGTTTTTT. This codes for CASSSLDEKLFF.

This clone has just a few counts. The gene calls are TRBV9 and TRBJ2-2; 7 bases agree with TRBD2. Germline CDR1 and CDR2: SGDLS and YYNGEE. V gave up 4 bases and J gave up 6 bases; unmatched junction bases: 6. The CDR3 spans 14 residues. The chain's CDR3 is CASSPPGGSGELFF. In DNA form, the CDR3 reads TGTGCCAGCAGCCCGCCCGGGGGGTCCGGGGAGCTGTTTTTT.

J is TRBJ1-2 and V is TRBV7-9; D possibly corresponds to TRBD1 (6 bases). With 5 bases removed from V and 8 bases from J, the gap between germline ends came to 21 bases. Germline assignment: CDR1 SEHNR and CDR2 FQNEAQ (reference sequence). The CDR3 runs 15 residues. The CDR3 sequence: CASSPGEMTGLGYTF. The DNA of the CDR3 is TGTGCCAGCAGCCCCGGGGAAATGACAGGCCTGGGCTACACCTTC.

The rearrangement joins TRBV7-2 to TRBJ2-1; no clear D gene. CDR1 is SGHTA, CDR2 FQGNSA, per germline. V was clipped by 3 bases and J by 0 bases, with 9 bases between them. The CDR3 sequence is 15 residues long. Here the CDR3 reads CASSFKWSSYNEQFF. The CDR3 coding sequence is TGTGCCAGCAGCTTTAAGTGGAGCTCCTACAATGAGCAGTTCTTC. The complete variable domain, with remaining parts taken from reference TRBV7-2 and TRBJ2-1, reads GAGVSQSPSNKVTEKGKDVELRCDPISGHTALYWYRQSLGQGLEFLIYFQGNSAPDKSGLPSDRFSAERTGGSVSTLTIQRTQQEDSAVYLCASSFKWSSYNEQFFGPGTRLTVL.

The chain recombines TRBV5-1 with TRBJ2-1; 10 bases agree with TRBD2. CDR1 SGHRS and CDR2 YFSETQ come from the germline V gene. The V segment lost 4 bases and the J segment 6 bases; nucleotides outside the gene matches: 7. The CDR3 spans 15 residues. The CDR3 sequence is CASSRDGTSVNEQFF. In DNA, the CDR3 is TGCGCCAGCAGCCGAGACGGGACTAGCGTCAATGAGCAGTTCTTC.

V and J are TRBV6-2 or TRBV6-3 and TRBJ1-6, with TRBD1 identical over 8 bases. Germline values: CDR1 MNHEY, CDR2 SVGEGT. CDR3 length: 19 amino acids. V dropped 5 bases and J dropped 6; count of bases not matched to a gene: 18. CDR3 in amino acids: CASSPYPGTGDDTNSPLHF. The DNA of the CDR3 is TGTGCCAGCAGTCCCTATCCCGGGACAGGCGACGACACTAATTCACCCCTCCACTTT.

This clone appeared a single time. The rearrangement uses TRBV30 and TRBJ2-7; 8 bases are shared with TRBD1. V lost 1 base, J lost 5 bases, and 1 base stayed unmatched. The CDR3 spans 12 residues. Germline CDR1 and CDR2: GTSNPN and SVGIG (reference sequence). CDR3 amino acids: CAWSGTGNEQYF. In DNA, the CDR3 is TGTGCCTGGAGTGGGACAGGGAACGAGCAGTACTTC.

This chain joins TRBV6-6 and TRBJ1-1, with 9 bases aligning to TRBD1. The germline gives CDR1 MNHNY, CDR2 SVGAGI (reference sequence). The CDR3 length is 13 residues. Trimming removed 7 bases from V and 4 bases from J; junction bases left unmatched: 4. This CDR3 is CASTGQGFTEAFF. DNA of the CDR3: TGTGCCAGCACGGGACAGGGATTCACTGAAGCTTTCTTT.

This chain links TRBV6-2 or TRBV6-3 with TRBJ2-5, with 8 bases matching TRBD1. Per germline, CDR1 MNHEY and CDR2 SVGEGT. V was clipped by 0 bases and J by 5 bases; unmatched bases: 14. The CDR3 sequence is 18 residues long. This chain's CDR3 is CASSYSPSRSGGRETQYF. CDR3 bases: TGTGCCAGCAGTTACTCACCCTCTCGATCAGGGGGCCGGGAGACCCAGTACTTC.

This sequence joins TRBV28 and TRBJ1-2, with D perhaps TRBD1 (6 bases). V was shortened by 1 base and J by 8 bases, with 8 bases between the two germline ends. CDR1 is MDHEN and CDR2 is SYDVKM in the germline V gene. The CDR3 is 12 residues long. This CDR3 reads CASSLSGAGYTF. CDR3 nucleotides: TGTGCCAGCAGTTTATCAGGGGCGGGCTACACCTTC.

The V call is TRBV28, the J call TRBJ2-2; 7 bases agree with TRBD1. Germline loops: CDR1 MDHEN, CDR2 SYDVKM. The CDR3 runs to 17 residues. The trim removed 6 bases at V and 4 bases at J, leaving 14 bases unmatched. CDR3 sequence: CASSISRNRGGTGELFF. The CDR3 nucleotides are TGTGCCAGCAGCATAAGCCGAAACAGGGGTGGCACCGGGGAGCTGTTTTTT.

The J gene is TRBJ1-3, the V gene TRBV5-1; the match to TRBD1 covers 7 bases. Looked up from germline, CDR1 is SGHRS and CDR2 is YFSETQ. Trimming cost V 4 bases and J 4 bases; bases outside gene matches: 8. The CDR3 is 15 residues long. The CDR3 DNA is TGCGCCAGCAGCCCGGAGGGGGCGCGAGGAAACACCATATATTTT. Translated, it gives CASSPEGARGNTIYF. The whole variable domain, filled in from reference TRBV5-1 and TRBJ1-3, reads KAGVTQTPRYLIKTRGQQVTLSCSPISGHRSVSWYQQTPGQGLQFLFEYFSETQRNKGNFPGRFSGRQFSNSRSEMNVSTLELGDSALYLCASSPEGARGNTIYFGEGSWLTVV.

The DNA for the CDR3 is TGCGCCAGCAGCCAAGACAGGGGCACCAGCAATCAGCCCCAGCATTTT. This translates into CASSQDRGTSNQPQHF. J is TRBJ1-5 and V is TRBV4-3; tentative D call: TRBD1 (6 bases). Germline CDR1 reads LGHNA; CDR2 reads YSLEER. V was shortened by 0 bases and J by 1 base, with 10 bases between the two germline ends. The CDR3 has 16 amino acids.